The clone carrying this T cell receptor (beta chain) has a handful of counts. This entry is derived from a study of patients and donors after allogeneic stem cell transplantation. With 2 bases clipped from V and 4 bases from J, the junction kept 6 bases outside the gene matches. The CDR3 totals 16 residues. The germline V gene encodes CDR1 SGHTA and CDR2 FQGNSA. MiXCR was run by TCRdb on the RT-PCR reads, yielding one entry per CDR3 protein. The data hold hundreds of thousands of distinct CDR3 sequences, with 16% observed a single time. Sequenced input: blood, either unsorted or a sorted T cell fraction (not recorded which). This chain links TRBV7-2 with TRBJ2-2, with 8 bases that match TRBD2. This receptor was obtained from a human donor who was either an allogeneic HSCT recipient or a stem cell or donor lymphocyte infusion donor (not recorded which). It is not recorded whose cells these are; they may come from a transplant donor. The CDR3 here is CASSLTGGAVTGELFF. In DNA, the CDR3 is TGTGCCAGCAGCTTAACCGGGGGGGCAGTCACCGGGGAGCTGTTTTTT.